This T cell receptor (beta chain) was recorded in a study of blood T cells in healthy people across ages. Study-level results: Investigators treated diversity estimates from one million T cells as underestimates. Shifts in expanded clonotypes may have been confounded by donor CMV status, which was unknown. Among T cells, TCR beta diversity per million cells dropped roughly linearly as age rose.

The V end lost 4 bases, the J end lost 0 bases, and 16 bases lay between the germline ends. There are 17 residues in the CDR3. CDR1 is LNHNV and CDR2 is YYDKDF in the germline V gene (reference sequence). Together with a sample-barcoded 5' primer, a J-beta primer mix was included in a second PCR lasting roughly 7 to 11 cycles. A tag from a template-switch adaptor with 12 random nucleotides marked each cDNA molecule. MiXCR was run by TCRdb on the 5' RACE reads, yielding one entry per CDR3 protein. The sample has about 1.8 million distinct CDR3 sequences; roughly 50% are singletons. This clonotype was found a few times. What it binds is unknown.

Sequencing was carried out using blood. This sequence originates from a middle-aged woman in good health. The V call is TRBV15, the J call TRBJ1-5, with a possible D match to TRBD1 (5 bases). Here the CDR3 reads CATSKSGTGYSNQPQHF. Written as DNA, the CDR3 is TGTGCCACCAGCAAATCCGGGACGGGGTATAGCAATCAGCCCCAGCATTTT.